The clone carrying this T cell receptor beta chain was picked up a small number of times. The antigen remains unidentified. The sample originates from a study of molecular identifiers for immune sequencing clone quantification. Germline trimming cut 7 bases from V and 3 bases from J; bases unmatched to any gene: 14. The V gene's germline CDR1 is SQVTM and CDR2 ANQGSEA. This CDR3 spans 15 amino acids. Whole-study results and caveats: Researchers reportedly could pick up spiked Jurkat TCR RNA from one cell mixed into roughly 1 million naive cells.

Preparation methods for the bulk TCR libraries were those previously described, with listed TCR primers. MiXCR, run by TCRdb on the PCR reads, gives a single entry per CDR3 protein. The profile shows hundreds of thousands of distinct CDR3 sequences, 25% of them singletons. The sequenced sample was naive CD8+ T cells from blood, with Jurkat cell RNA spiked in. The subset is: FACS-sorted CD8+CD4-CCR7+CD45RA+ naive T cells. The TCR originated in a human donor in good health. Some libraries in this study had Jurkat cell RNA spiked in. The rearrangement links TRBV29-1 to TRBJ1-2; 7 nucleotides agree with TRBD1. CDR3 region: CSATHETGPHYGYTF. The CDR3 nucleotides are TGCAGCGCAACGCACGAGACAGGGCCCCACTATGGCTACACCTTC.